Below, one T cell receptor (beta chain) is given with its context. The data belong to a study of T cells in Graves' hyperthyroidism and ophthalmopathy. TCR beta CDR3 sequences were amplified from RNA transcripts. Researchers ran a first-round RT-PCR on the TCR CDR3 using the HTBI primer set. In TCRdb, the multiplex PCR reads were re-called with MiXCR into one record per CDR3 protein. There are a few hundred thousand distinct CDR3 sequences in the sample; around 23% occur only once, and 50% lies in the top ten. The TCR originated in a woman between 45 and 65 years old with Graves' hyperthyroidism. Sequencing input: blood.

CDR3 nucleotide sequence: TGCAGCGTTGAAGAGGGGGGGAGACCAGATACGCAGTATTTT. Translation: CSVEEGGRPDTQYF. V usage is TRBV29-1 and J usage is TRBJ2-3; 7 nucleotides agree with TRBD2. Trimming at V came to 0 bases and at J to 4 bases, leaving 4 bases not matched to a gene. The CDR3 contains 14 residues. Germline V CDR1 and CDR2: SQVTM, ANQGSEA.